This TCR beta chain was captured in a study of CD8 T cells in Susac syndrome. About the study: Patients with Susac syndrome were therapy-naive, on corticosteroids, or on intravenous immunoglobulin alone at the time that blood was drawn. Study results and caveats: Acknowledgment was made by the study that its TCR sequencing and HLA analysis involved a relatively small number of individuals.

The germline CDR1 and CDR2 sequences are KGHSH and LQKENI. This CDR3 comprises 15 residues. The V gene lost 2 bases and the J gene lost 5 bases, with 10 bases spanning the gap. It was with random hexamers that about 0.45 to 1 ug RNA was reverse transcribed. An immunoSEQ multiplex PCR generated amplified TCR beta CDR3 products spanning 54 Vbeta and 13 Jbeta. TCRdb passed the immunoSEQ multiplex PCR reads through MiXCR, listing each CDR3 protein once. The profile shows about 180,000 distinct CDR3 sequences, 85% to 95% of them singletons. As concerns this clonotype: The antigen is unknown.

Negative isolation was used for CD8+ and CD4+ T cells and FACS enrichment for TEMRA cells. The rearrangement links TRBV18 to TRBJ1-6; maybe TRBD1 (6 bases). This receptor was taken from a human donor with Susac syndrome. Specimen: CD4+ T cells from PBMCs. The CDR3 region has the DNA TGTGCCAGCTCACCAATGACAGGAGATAATTCACCCCTCCACTTT. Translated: CASSPMTGDNSPLHF. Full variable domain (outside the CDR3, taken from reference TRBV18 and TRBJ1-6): NAGVMQNPRHLVRRRGQEARLRCSPMKGHSHVYWYRQLPEEGLKFMVYLQKENIIDESGMPKERFSAEFPKEGPSILRIQQVVRGDSAAYFCASSPMTGDNSPLHFGNGTRLTVT.